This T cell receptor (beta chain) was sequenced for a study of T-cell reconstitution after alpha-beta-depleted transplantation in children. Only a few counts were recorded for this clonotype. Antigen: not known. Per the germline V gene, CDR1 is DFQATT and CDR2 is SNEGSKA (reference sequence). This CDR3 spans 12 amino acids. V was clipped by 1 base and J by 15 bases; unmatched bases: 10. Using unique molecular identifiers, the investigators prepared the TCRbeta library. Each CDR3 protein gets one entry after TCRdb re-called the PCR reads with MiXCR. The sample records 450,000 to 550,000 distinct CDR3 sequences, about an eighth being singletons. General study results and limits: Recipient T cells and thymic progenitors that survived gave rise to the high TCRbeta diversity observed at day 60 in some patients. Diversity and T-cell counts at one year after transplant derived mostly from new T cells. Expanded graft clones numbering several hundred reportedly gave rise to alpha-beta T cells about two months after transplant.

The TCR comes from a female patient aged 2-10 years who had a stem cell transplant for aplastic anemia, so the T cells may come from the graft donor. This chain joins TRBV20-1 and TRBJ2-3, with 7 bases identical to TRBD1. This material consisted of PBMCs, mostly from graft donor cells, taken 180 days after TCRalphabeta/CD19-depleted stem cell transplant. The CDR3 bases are TGCAGTGCTAGAGGCGACGACAGGGCAAGTTATTTT. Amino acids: CSARGDDRASYF.